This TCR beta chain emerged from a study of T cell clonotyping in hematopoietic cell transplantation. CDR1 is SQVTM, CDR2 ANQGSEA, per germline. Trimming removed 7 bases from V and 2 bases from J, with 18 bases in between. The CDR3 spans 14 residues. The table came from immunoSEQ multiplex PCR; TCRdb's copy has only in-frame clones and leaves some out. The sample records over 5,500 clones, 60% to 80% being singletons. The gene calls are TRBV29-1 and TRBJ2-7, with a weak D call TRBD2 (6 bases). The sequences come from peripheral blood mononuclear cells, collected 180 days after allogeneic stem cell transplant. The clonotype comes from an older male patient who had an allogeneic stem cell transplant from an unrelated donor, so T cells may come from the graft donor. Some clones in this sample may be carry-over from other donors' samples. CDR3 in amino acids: CSASQAGSPYEQYF. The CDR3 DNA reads TGCAGCGCTTCCCAAGCGGGCAGTCCCTACGAGCAGTACTTC.